These 21 T cell receptor beta chains were sequenced from one sample in a study of vaccination and CD4 T cells after COVID-19. Researchers used the Oncomine TCR Beta short-read assay to sequence DNA from cultured CD4+ T cells. The source of extracted genomic DNA was cultured CD4+ T cells. TCRdb processed the PCR reads anew with MiXCR; each CDR3 protein has one entry. The profile shows 9,000 to 10,000 distinct CDR3 sequences, around 35% of them singletons. Treatment: roughly 11-day PBMC culture with coronavirus spike peptide pools or control peptides (ViraFEST assay). CD4+ T-cell collection from the unexposed donor predated the COVID-19 pandemic (2011-2018). Their target antigens are unknown. Sequences were obtained from CD4+ T cells from blood, cultured in vitro. These receptors were collected from a human donor in good health.

The gene calls are TRBV7-9 and TRBJ2-7; TRBD1 matches at 7 bases. J lost 3 bases, V lost 2 bases, and 10 bases had no gene match. The length of the CDR3 is 16 residues. The germline CDR1 and CDR2 sequences are SEHNR and FQNEAQ (reference sequence). As DNA, the CDR3 is TGTGCCAGCAGCTTAAGGCCGATCGGGACAGTCTACGAGCAGTACTTC. It codes for CASSLRPIGTVYEQYF.

The chain joins TRBV20-1 to TRBJ2-1; D is undetermined. The CDR3 has 14 amino acids. CDR1 is DFQATT and CDR2 is SNEGSKA in the germline V gene (reference sequence). V dropped 4 bases and J dropped 0 bases, with 10 bases sitting between them. The CDR3 is CSAKDPSSYNEQFF. CDR3 sequence (DNA): TGCAGTGCTAAGGACCCTAGCTCCTACAATGAGCAGTTCTTC.

J is TRBJ2-5 and V is TRBV20-1; D is perhaps TRBD2 (5 bases). The V end was cut by 4 bases, the J end by 1 base, with 10 bases between. The germline CDR1 and CDR2 sequences are DFQATT and SNEGSKA (reference sequence). The CDR3 has 13 amino acids. The CDR3 region is CSAKLVVQETQYF. As DNA, the CDR3 is TGCAGTGCTAAACTAGTGGTCCAAGAGACCCAGTACTTC.

This clonotype was counted between two and nine times. The chain links TRBV10-3 to TRBJ2-7; D tentatively fits TRBD1 or TRBD2 (6 bases each). Germline V CDR1 and CDR2: ENHRY, SYGVKD. The V end was cut by 7 bases, the J end by 0 bases, with 10 bases between. The length of the CDR3 is 13 residues. CDR3 nucleotide sequence: TGTGCCATCATGGGGGGCATCTCCTACGAGCAGTACTTC. Residues: CAIMGGISYEQYF.

This clonotype occurred a few times. The chain joins TRBV27 to TRBJ2-5; D is unresolved. CDR3 length: 16 amino acids. Trimming left V 1 base short and J 5 bases short, with 17 bases between. Germline values: CDR1 MNHEY, CDR2 SMNVEV (reference sequence). This CDR3 reads CASSLFAVGSQETQYF. The CDR3 DNA reads TGTGCCAGCAGTTTATTCGCGGTCGGATCCCAGGAGACCCAGTACTTC.

This clonotype was observed a handful of times. This sequence joins TRBV6-1 and TRBJ1-2; TRBD1 agrees at 10 bases. Trimming took 6 bases from V and 8 from J; bases not matched to a gene: 9. CDR3 length: 14 amino acids. The germline gives CDR1 MNHNS, CDR2 SASEGT. CDR3 loop: CASSRTGTGAGYTF. DNA of the CDR3: TGTGCCAGCAGCCGTACCGGGACAGGGGCCGGCTACACCTTC.

This clonotype was recorded only once. The chain is built from TRBV4-3 and TRBJ2-3, with no clear D. CDR3 length equals 15 residues. The germline V and J ends were trimmed by 0 bases and 2 bases, with 9 bases remaining between them. Germline V CDR1 and CDR2: LGHNA, YSLEER. The CDR3 protein is CASSQDRSLTDTQYF. DNA for the CDR3: TGCGCCAGCAGCCAAGATCGGTCACTCACAGATACGCAGTATTTT.

This clonotype was detected a few times. The CDR3 protein is CASSYRPPHEQFF. CDR3 DNA sequence: TGTGCCAGCAGTTACCGTCCCCCCCATGAGCAGTTCTTC. The chain recombines TRBV6-2 or TRBV6-3 with TRBJ2-1; no clear D gene. The germline CDR1 and CDR2 sequences are MNHEY and SVGEGT. Trimming left V 2 bases short and J 8 bases short, with 10 bases between. The CDR3 loop spans 13 amino acids.

There are a few counts of this clonotype. The chain uses TRBV28 and TRBJ2-2; TRBD2 might be the D (5 bases). The CDR3 runs 15 residues. Trimming removed 0 bases from V and 4 bases from J, with 9 bases in between. Germline CDR1 reads MDHEN; CDR2 reads SYDVKM. The CDR3 region has the DNA TGTGCCAGCAGTTTATGGGGGAGAACCACCGGGGAGCTGTTTTTT. Its protein product is CASSLWGRTTGELFF.

This clonotype has a handful of counts. The chain couples TRBV20-1 to TRBJ2-6; D is undetermined. The CDR3 is 13 amino acids. Trimming removed 6 bases at V and 0 bases at J, with 6 bases between. From germline, CDR1 is DFQATT and CDR2 SNEGSKA (reference sequence). The CDR3 DNA is TGCAGTGCCAGGCCCTCTGGGGCCAACGTCCTGACTTTC. Translating gives CSARPSGANVLTF.

The rearrangement joins TRBV5-4 to TRBJ1-2; TRBD1 is a possible D gene (5 bases). Germline V CDR1 and CDR2: SGHNT, YYREEE (reference sequence). The CDR3 is 13 residues long. Trimming shortened V by 0 bases and J by 4 bases, and 7 bases separated the two germline ends. CDR3 sequence reads: CASSLGGSYGYTF. CDR3 nucleotide sequence: TGTGCCAGCAGCTTGGGGGGGTCCTATGGCTACACCTTC.

This clonotype has a single count. V is TRBV19 and J is TRBJ2-1; a weak D match, TRBD1 (5 bases). This CDR3 comprises 15 residues. V was cut by 4 bases and J by 8 bases, with 18 bases left in between. Germline lookup yields CDR1 LNHDA and CDR2 SQIVND (reference sequence). This CDR3 is CASSKQALQLHEQFF. The CDR3 DNA is TGTGCCAGTAGTAAACAGGCCCTCCAGCTCCATGAGCAGTTCTTC.

J is TRBJ1-2 and V is TRBV20-1; D is undetermined. Germline V lookup: CDR1 DFQATT, CDR2 SNEGSKA (reference sequence). This CDR3 is 15 amino acids long. V was pared by 1 base and J by 0 bases, with 12 bases between. Written as DNA, the CDR3 is TGCAGTGCTAGAGCCCCGGGCAGGCCTAACTATGGCTACACCTTC. Protein product: CSARAPGRPNYGYTF.

The J gene is TRBJ2-1, the V gene TRBV6-1, with TRBD2 matching 13 bases. The CDR3 totals 16 residues. CDR1 is MNHNS and CDR2 is SASEGT in the germline V gene. The trim removed 6 bases at V and 6 bases at J, leaving 8 bases unmatched. The CDR3 DNA is TGTGCCAGCAGCACCCAACTAGCGGGAGGGTTCAATGAGCAGTTCTTC. Translated: CASSTQLAGGFNEQFF.

The chain uses TRBV20-1 and TRBJ2-3, with 7 bases identical to TRBD2. Germline V gene sequence: CDR1 DFQATT, CDR2 SNEGSKA (reference sequence). With V trimmed by 0 bases and J by 0 bases, 9 bases remained unmatched. CDR3 length equals 17 residues. CDR3 sequence: CSARDTGGSPSTDTQYF. DNA of the CDR3: TGCAGTGCTAGAGATACGGGCGGGAGCCCTAGCACAGATACGCAGTATTTT.

As concerns this clonotype: A clone one base away is much larger, so this may be a read error. V usage is TRBV7-2 and J usage is TRBJ1-2, with TRBD1 matching 8 bases. Germline V gives CDR1 SGHTA, CDR2 FQGNSA. The V and J ends lost 5 bases and 7 bases, in that order; junction bases with no gene match: 6. The CDR3 runs to 13 residues. DNA of the CDR3: TGTGCCAGCAGCACCGGACAGGGCTGTGGCTACACCTTC. This translates into CASSTGQGCGYTF.

A few counts support this clonotype. The genes are TRBV28 and TRBJ1-2; no clear D gene. Per germline, CDR1 MDHEN and CDR2 SYDVKM. The CDR3 totals 12 residues. Trimming took 1 base from V and 4 from J, leaving 4 bases between them. The CDR3 reads CASSLSSYGYTF. The CDR3 region has the DNA TGTGCCAGCAGTTTATCGAGCTATGGCTACACCTTC.

There are a few counts of this clonotype. The rearrangement uses TRBV6-5 and TRBJ1-6; tentatively, D is TRBD1 (6 bases). CDR3 size: 18 residues. Germline-derived CDR1 and CDR2 are MNHEY and SVGAGI. Trimming stripped 0 bases from V and 7 bases from J, with 19 bases between. This chain's CDR3 is CASSYSMWPGVSNSPLHF. CDR3 nucleotide sequence: TGTGCCAGCAGTTACTCGATGTGGCCAGGGGTCTCAAATTCACCCCTCCACTTT.

This clonotype has only a few counts. The chain couples TRBV7-9 to TRBJ2-4, with D possibly matching TRBD2 (6 bases). V shed 6 bases and J shed 0 bases, with 15 bases lying between them. The CDR3 covers 16 residues. Germline V gene lookup returns CDR1 SEHNR and CDR2 FQNEAQ (reference sequence). CDR3 coding DNA: TGTGCCAGCAGTTCTAGGGCGGGACTAGCCAAAAACATTCAGTACTTC. The encoded protein is CASSSRAGLAKNIQYF.

The chain recombines TRBV4-1 with TRBJ2-7; D is possibly TRBD1 or TRBD2 (5 bases each). The CDR3 has 14 amino acids. The germline gives CDR1 MGHRA, CDR2 YSYEKL. V lost 1 base to trimming and J lost 2 bases, with 9 bases between them. CDR3 in DNA: TGCGCCAGCAGCCAAGTTCTGGGGGCCTACGAGCAGTACTTC. It codes for CASSQVLGAYEQYF.

This clonotype is judged medium-sized. This rearrangement joins TRBV20-1 to TRBJ2-2; D is undetermined. This CDR3 has 12 residues. Trimming cost V 2 bases and J 0 bases, with 1 base left between them. CDR1 and CDR2 (germline): DFQATT, SNEGSKA (reference sequence). CDR3 sequence: CSARSNTGELFF. The CDR3 DNA sequence: TGCAGTGCTAGATCGAACACCGGGGAGCTGTTTTTT.